This T cell receptor beta chain was identified during a study of CD8 T cells in ankylosing spondylitis. Whole-study results and caveats: Enrichment of disease-linked clones was reportedly significant in matched ankylosing spondylitis synovial fluid. Eight or nine highly homologous variants formed a TCR beta motif that appeared characteristic of ankylosing spondylitis blood. Disease-linked clones were CD8+ and relatively rare in peripheral blood. Prior work had noted some motif variants in reactive arthritis blood and synovial fluid.

This CDR3 has 15 amino acids. The trim removed 2 bases at V and 3 bases at J, leaving 3 bases unmatched. Germline V gene lookup returns CDR1 SGHRS and CDR2 YFSETQ. The sample holds many counts of this clonotype. Its target is unknown. TCRdb analysed the 5' RACE reads with MiXCR anew, one entry per CDR3 protein. Of 250,000 to 350,000 distinct CDR3 sequences listed, 8% are singletons. V and J are TRBV5-1 and TRBJ2-2; 8 nucleotides line up with TRBD1. The source material was blood, either unsorted or a sorted T cell fraction (not recorded which). The clonotype comes from a male donor with ankylosing spondylitis. The CDR3 protein is CASSFQGADTGELFF. CDR3 nucleotides: TGCGCCAGCAGCTTCCAGGGGGCGGACACCGGGGAGCTGTTTTTT.